This entry lists 7 T cell receptor beta chains sequenced from one sample in a study of blood T cell repertoires in COVID-19. Repertoires were generated with immunoSEQ multiplex PCR, while TCRdb's copy carries only in-frame clones and drops some. Here the sample spans about 320,000 clones, over 85% being singletons. Sequences were obtained from PBMCs or T cells enriched from blood (not recorded which). The receptor set was obtained from a man between 60 and 70 years old who had recovered from COVID-19.

Turning to this clone: Other DNA sequences of this sample code for an identical CDR3. The rearrangement uses TRBV6-5 and TRBJ1-4, with a weak D call TRBD1 (6 bases). Trimming took 0 bases from V and 1 from J, leaving 6 bases between them. The CDR3 is made up of 15 amino acids. The germline V gene encodes CDR1 MNHEY and CDR2 SVGAGI. Written as DNA, the CDR3 is TGTGCCAGCAGTTACTCCAGGGGAACTAATGAAAAACTGTTTTTT. This codes for CASSYSRGTNEKLFF.

The V call is TRBV24-1, the J call TRBJ2-3; unclear D gene. The germline CDR1 and CDR2 sequences are KGHDR and SFDVKD. The V gene lost 5 bases and the J gene lost 1 base, with 6 bases spanning the gap. The length of the CDR3 is 13 residues. CDR3 protein: CATSVAGTDTQYF. The CDR3 DNA sequence: TGTGCCACCAGTGTCGCGGGCACAGATACGCAGTATTTT.

The chain couples TRBV24-1 to TRBJ1-1; 7 positions match TRBD1. V shed 3 bases, J shed 2 bases, and the junction held 11 bases outside the gene matches. This CDR3 comprises 17 residues. In germline, CDR1 is KGHDR, CDR2 SFDVKD. The CDR3 loop is CATSDEPKWDRNTEAFF. CDR3 nucleotides: TGTGCCACCAGTGATGAGCCGAAGTGGGACAGAAACACTGAAGCTTTCTTT.

CDR3 loop: CASSHPGYSPNNEQFF. The CDR3 DNA is TGTGCCAGCAGCCACCCAGGGTATTCCCCGAACAATGAGCAGTTCTTC. J is TRBJ2-1 and V is TRBV4-2, with D tentatively TRBD1 (5 bases). Trimming stripped 3 bases from V and 5 bases from J, with 17 bases between. The CDR3 contains 16 residues. The germline V gene encodes CDR1 LGHNA and CDR2 YNFKEQ.

The chain couples TRBV19 to TRBJ2-6; 11 nucleotides line up with TRBD2. The V segment lost 6 bases and the J segment 4 bases; nucleotides outside the gene matches: 8. The germline gives CDR1 LNHDA, CDR2 SQIVND (reference sequence). The CDR3 sequence is 17 residues long. The CDR3 spells CASSASGRQEGANVLTF. DNA of the CDR3: TGTGCCAGTAGCGCTAGCGGGAGGCAGGAAGGGGCCAACGTCCTGACTTTC. Drawing the rest from reference TRBV19 and TRBJ2-6, the complete variable domain is DGGITQSPKYLFRKEGQNVTLSCEQNLNHDAMYWYRQDPGQGLRLIYYSQIVNDFQKGDIAEGYSVSREKKESFPLTVTSAQKNPTAFYLCASSASGRQEGANVLTFGAGSRLTVL.

This chain joins TRBV7-3 and TRBJ2-2; D not resolved. The CDR3 runs to 15 residues. Trimming pared 5 bases from V and 1 base from J, leaving 11 bases between. Germline assignment: CDR1 SGHTA and CDR2 FQGTGA. The CDR3 loop reads CASSPRTENTGELFF. The CDR3 bases are TGTGCCAGCAGCCCCCGCACTGAGAACACCGGGGAGCTGTTTTTT.

Written as DNA, the CDR3 is TGTGCCAGCAGCTTGGTCGGGGGTACGTTGTATGGCTACACCTTC. This translates into CASSLVGGTLYGYTF. The gene calls are TRBV5-4 and TRBJ1-2, with D possibly matching TRBD1 (5 bases). Germline values: CDR1 SGHNT, CDR2 YYREEE (reference sequence). Between the trimmed V and J ends, which lost 0 bases and 5 bases, there was a span of 14 bases. CDR3 size: 15 residues.